This is a list of T cell receptor beta chains from one sample in a study of cytomegalovirus exposure and HLA in healthy donors. Only in-frame clones appear in the TCRdb table, and some are missing; sequencing was by immunoSEQ multiplex PCR. The top ten clones hold 3% to 3.5% of a sample with 140,000 to 150,000 clones, nearly 85% of them seen once. Sequencing input: PBMCs. The receptors were gathered from a male donor in good health and CMV-seronegative. The CDR3 runs from the conserved cysteine through the conserved F or W. A D gene is named only where the DNA matches it firmly. Expanded clones are given a class, and other clones once, few, many or no size at all.

J gene: TRBJ2-7
clone size: -
V gene: TRBV5-4
D gene: TRBD1
CDR3 protein: CASRMGQGFEQYF
CDR3 DNA: TGTGCCAGCAGAATGGGACAGGGGTTCGAGCAGTACTTC

J gene: TRBJ2-3
clone size: -
V gene: TRBV19
D gene: -
CDR3 protein: CASTSVSTDTQYF
CDR3 DNA: TGTGCCAGTACCTCCGTGAGCACAGATACGCAGTATTTT

J gene: TRBJ1-6
clone size: -
V gene: TRBV2
D gene: TRBD1
CDR3 protein: CASQSRDRAPLHF
CDR3 DNA: TGTGCCAGCCAGAGCCGGGACAGGGCACCCCTCCACTTT

J gene: TRBJ1-1
clone size: -
V gene: TRBV13
D gene: TRBD1
CDR3 protein: CASSTGQGRTEAFF
CDR3 DNA: TGTGCCAGCAGCACCGGACAGGGGAGGACTGAAGCTTTCTTT

J gene: TRBJ1-1
clone size: -
V gene: TRBV5-6
D gene: -
CDR3 protein: CASSLEGGATEAFF
CDR3 DNA: TGTGCCAGCAGCTTGGAAGGGGGGGCCACTGAAGCTTTCTTT

J gene: TRBJ2-7
clone size: -
V gene: TRBV4-1
D gene: -
CDR3 protein: CASSHPGTGFREQYF
CDR3 DNA: TGCGCCAGCAGCCACCCGGGAACAGGGTTCCGCGAGCAGTACTTC

J gene: TRBJ2-3
clone size: once
V gene: TRBV9
D gene: TRBD2
CDR3 protein: CASSAGTSGTDTQYF
CDR3 DNA: TGTGCCAGCAGCGCCGGGACTAGCGGCACAGATACGCAGTATTTT

J gene: TRBJ2-7
clone size: once
V gene: TRBV15
D gene: TRBD1
CDR3 protein: CATSRGQGIYEQYF
CDR3 DNA: TGTGCCACCAGCCGCGGACAGGGGATATACGAGCAGTACTTC

J gene: TRBJ1-1
clone size: -
V gene: TRBV6-6
D gene: -
CDR3 protein: CASSYPVSRSTEAFF
CDR3 DNA: TGTGCCAGCAGTTACCCAGTTTCCCGGAGCACTGAAGCTTTCTTT

J gene: TRBJ1-1
clone size: -
V gene: TRBV5-4
D gene: -
CDR3 protein: CASSDLGGLTEAFF
CDR3 DNA: TGTGCCAGTAGCGATTTGGGGGGTCTCACTGAAGCTTTCTTT

J gene: TRBJ2-4
clone size: -
V gene: TRBV11-2
D gene: -
CDR3 protein: CASSLLDIEPKNIQYF
CDR3 DNA: TGTGCCAGCAGCCTGCTAGATATTGAACCCAAAAACATTCAGTACTTC

J gene: TRBJ1-2
clone size: -
V gene: TRBV29-1
D gene: -
CDR3 protein: CSVGAGLYGYTF
CDR3 DNA: TGCAGCGTTGGTGCAGGGCTCTATGGCTACACCTTC

J gene: TRBJ2-7
clone size: -
V gene: TRBV6-6
D gene: -
CDR3 protein: CASSDSYEQYF
CDR3 DNA: TGTGCCAGCAGCGACAGCTACGAGCAGTACTTC

J gene: TRBJ2-3
clone size: -
V gene: TRBV4-1
D gene: -
CDR3 protein: CASSQDFSDRTDTQYF
CDR3 DNA: TGCGCCAGCAGCCAAGATTTTAGCGACCGAACAGATACGCAGTATTTT

J gene: TRBJ1-2
clone size: -
V gene: TRBV5-4
D gene: -
CDR3 protein: CASSLITGPEGYTF
CDR3 DNA: TGTGCCAGCAGCTTGATAACAGGACCGGAGGGCTACACCTTC

J gene: TRBJ2-7
clone size: once
V gene: TRBV6-1
D gene: TRBD2
CDR3 protein: CASSVIPLAGYEQYF
CDR3 DNA: TGTGCCAGCAGTGTTATCCCACTAGCGGGCTACGAGCAGTACTTC

J gene: TRBJ1-2
clone size: few
V gene: TRBV6-5
D gene: TRBD1
CDR3 protein: CASSNQTGVYGYTF
CDR3 DNA: TGTGCCAGCAGTAACCAGACAGGGGTCTATGGCTACACCTTC

J gene: TRBJ2-1
clone size: -
V gene: TRBV11-2
D gene: TRBD1
CDR3 protein: CASSLVAGGYNEQFF
CDR3 DNA: TGTGCCAGCAGCTTAGTGGCAGGGGGCTACAATGAGCAGTTCTTC

J gene: TRBJ1-2
clone size: -
V gene: TRBV10-3
D gene: TRBD1
CDR3 protein: CAISPGTGALHGYTF
CDR3 DNA: TGTGCCATCAGTCCCGGGACAGGGGCGTTACATGGCTACACCTTC

J gene: TRBJ2-2
clone size: -
V gene: TRBV7-9
D gene: -
CDR3 protein: CASSLAGNTGELFF
CDR3 DNA: TGTGCCAGCAGCTTAGCTGGCAACACCGGGGAGCTGTTTTTT

J gene: TRBJ1-1
clone size: few
V gene: TRBV11-3
D gene: -
CDR3 protein: CASSLGDTEAFF
CDR3 DNA: TGTGCCAGCAGCTTAGGAGACACTGAAGCTTTCTTT

J gene: TRBJ1-6
clone size: -
V gene: TRBV6-6
D gene: TRBD1
CDR3 protein: CASRPTWDSYNSPLHF
CDR3 DNA: TGTGCCAGCAGACCAACCTGGGACAGCTATAATTCACCCCTCCACTTT

J gene: TRBJ1-1
clone size: -
V gene: TRBV6-5
D gene: -
CDR3 protein: CASRTTGTNTEAFF
CDR3 DNA: TGTGCCAGCAGAACTACAGGAACGAACACTGAAGCTTTCTTT

J gene: TRBJ1-5
clone size: -
V gene: TRBV10-3
D gene: -
CDR3 protein: CAISEFSGNQPQHF
CDR3 DNA: TGTGCCATCAGTGAGTTTTCAGGCAATCAGCCCCAGCATTTT